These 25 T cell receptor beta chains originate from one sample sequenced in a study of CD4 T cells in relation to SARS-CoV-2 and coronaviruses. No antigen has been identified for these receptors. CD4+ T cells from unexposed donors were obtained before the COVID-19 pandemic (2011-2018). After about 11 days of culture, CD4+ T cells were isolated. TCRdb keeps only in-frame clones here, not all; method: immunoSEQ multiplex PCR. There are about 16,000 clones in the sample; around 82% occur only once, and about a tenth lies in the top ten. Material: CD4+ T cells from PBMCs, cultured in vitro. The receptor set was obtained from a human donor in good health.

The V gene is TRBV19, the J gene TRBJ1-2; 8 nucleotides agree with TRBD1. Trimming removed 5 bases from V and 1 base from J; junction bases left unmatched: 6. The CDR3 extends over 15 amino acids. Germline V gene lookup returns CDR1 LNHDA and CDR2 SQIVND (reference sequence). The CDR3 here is CASSADRGSNYGYTF. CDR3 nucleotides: TGTGCCAGTAGTGCAGACAGGGGAAGTAACTATGGCTACACCTTC.

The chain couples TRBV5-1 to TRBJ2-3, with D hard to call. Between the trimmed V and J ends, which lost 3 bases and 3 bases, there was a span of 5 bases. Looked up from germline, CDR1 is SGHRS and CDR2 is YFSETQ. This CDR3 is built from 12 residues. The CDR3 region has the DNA TGCGCCAGCAGCTCCGAGACAGATACGCAGTATTTT. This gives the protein CASSSETDTQYF.

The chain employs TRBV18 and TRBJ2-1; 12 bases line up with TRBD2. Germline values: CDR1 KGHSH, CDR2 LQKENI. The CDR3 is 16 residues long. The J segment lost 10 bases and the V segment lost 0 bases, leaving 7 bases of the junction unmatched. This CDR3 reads CASSPPETSGSKEQFF. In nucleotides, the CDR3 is TGTGCCAGCTCACCACCTGAGACTAGCGGGAGTAAGGAGCAGTTCTTC.

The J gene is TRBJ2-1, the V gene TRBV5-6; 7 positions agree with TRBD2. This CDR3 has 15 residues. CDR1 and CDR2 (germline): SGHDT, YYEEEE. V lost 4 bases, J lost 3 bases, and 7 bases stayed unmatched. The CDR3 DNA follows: TGTGCCAGCAGCCTGGGGGGGAGGCGCTACAATGAGCAGTTCTTC. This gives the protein CASSLGGRRYNEQFF.

As DNA, the CDR3 is TGTGCCACCAGTGACCCACGGGAGGTCCGAAATGAGCAGTTCTTC. It is translated as CATSDPREVRNEQFF. This rearrangement joins TRBV24-1 to TRBJ2-1; 7 bases fit TRBD2. CDR3 length equals 15 residues. Losses at the gene ends were 4 bases for V and 7 bases for J; bases not matched to a gene: 9. Germline CDR1 reads KGHDR; CDR2 reads SFDVKD.

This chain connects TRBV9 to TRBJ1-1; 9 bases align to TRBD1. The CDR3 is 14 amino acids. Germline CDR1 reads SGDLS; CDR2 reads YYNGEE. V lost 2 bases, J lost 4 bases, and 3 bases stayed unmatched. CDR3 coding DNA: TGTGCCAGCAGCGTTAAGACAGGGGGCACTGAAGCTTTCTTT. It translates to CASSVKTGGTEAFF.

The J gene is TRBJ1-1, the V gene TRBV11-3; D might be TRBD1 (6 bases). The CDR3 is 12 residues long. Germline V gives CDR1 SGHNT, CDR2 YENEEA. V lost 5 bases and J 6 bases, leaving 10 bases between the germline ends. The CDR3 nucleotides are TGTGCCAGCAGCGATCCAGGGGCTGAAGCTTTCTTT. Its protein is CASSDPGAEAFF.

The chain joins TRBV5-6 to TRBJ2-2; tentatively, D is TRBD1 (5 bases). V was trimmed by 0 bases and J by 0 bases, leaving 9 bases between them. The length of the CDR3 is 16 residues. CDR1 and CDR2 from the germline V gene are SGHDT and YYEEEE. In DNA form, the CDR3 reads TGTGCCAGCAGCTTGGTCGACAGAACGAACACCGGGGAGCTGTTTTTT. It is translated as CASSLVDRTNTGELFF.

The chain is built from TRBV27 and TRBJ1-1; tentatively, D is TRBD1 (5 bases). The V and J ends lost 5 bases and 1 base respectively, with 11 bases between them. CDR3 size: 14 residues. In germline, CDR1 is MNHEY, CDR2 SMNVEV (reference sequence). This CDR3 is CASSQGLWNTEAFF. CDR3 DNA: TGTGCCAGCAGTCAGGGACTTTGGAACACTGAAGCTTTCTTT.

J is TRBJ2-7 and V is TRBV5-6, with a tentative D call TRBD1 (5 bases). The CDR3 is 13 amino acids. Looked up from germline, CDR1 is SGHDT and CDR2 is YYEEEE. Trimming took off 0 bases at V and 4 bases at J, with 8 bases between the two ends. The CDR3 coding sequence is TGTGCCAGCAGCTTGGGCAGGGTATACGAGCAGTACTTC. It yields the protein CASSLGRVYEQYF.

The CDR3 sequence is CASSQEHQGVGDYGYTF. The CDR3 bases are TGCGCCAGCAGCCAAGAACACCAAGGCGTTGGGGACTATGGCTACACCTTC. The V gene is TRBV4-1, the J gene TRBJ1-2, with D unclear. Trimming took 0 bases from V and 3 from J, leaving 17 bases between them. This CDR3 contains 17 residues. Germline CDR1 is MGHRA and CDR2 is YSYEKL.

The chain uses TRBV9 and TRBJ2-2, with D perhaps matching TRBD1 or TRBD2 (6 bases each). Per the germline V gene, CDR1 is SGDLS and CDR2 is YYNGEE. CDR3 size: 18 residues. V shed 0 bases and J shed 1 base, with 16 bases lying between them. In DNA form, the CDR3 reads TGTGCCAGCAGCGTAGAGGGGGGCCTGGCGGGGAACACCGGGGAGCTGTTTTTT. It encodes CASSVEGGLAGNTGELFF.

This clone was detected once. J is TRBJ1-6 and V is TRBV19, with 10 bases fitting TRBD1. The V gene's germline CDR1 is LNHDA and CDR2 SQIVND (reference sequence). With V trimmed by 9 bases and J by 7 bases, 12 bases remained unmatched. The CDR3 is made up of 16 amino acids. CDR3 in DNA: TGTGCCAGCAGACCCATGACAGGGGGCATAAATTCACCCCTCCACTTT. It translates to CASRPMTGGINSPLHF.

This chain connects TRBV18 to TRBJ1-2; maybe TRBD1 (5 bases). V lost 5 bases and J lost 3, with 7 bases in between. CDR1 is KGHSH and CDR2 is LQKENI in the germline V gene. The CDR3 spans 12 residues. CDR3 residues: CASSTQDYGYTF. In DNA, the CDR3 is TGTGCCAGCTCAACACAGGACTATGGCTACACCTTC.

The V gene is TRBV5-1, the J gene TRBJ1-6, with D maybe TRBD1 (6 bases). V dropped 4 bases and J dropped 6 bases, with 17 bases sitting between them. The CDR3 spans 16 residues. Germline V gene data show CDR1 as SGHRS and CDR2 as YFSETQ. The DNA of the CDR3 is TGCGCCAGCAGCCCGGACCGGGACATACGTAATTCACCCCTCCACTTT. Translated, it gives CASSPDRDIRNSPLHF.

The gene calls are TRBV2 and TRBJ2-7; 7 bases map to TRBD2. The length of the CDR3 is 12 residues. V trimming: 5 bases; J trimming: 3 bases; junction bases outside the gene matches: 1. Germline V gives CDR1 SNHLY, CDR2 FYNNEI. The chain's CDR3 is CASSPGGYEQYF. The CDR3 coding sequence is TGTGCCAGCAGTCCGGGGGGCTACGAGCAGTACTTC.

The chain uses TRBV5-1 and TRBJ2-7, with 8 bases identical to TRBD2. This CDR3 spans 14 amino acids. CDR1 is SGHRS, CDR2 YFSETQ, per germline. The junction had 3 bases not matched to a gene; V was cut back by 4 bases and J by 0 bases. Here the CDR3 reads CASSRGGVSYEQYF. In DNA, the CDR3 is TGCGCCAGCAGCCGGGGGGGCGTCTCCTACGAGCAGTACTTC.

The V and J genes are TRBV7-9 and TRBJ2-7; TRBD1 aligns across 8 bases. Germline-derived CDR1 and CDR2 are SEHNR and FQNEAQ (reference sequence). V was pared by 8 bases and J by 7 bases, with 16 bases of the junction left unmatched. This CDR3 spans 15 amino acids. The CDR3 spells CASASPGQGRGEQYF. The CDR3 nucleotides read TGTGCCAGCGCCTCCCCCGGACAGGGCCGGGGGGAGCAGTACTTC.

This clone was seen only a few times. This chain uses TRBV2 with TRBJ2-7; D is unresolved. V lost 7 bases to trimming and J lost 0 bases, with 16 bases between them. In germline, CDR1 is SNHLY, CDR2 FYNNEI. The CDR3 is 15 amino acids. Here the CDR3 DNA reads TGTGCCAGCATTATGTCGAGAGCGAGCTCCTACGAGCAGTACTTC. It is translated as CASIMSRASSYEQYF.

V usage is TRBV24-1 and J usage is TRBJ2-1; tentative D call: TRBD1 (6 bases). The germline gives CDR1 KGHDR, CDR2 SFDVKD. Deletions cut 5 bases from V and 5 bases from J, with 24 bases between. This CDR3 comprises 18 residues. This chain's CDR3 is CATSVPPQNGGLHNEQFF. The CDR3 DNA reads TGTGCCACCAGTGTCCCGCCCCAGAATGGGGGCCTTCACAATGAGCAGTTCTTC.

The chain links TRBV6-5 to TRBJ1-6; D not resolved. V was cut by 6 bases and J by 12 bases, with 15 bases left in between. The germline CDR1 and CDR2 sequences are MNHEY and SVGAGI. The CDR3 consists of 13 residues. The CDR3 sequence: CASRPIVLEPLHF. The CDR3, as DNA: TGTGCCAGCAGACCGATTGTCCTTGAACCCCTCCACTTT.

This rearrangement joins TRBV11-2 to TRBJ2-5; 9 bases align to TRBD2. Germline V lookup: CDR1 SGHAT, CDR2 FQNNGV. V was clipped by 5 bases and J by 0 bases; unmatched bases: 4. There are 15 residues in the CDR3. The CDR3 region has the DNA TGTGCCAGCAGCCACGCTAGCGGGAACCAAGAGACCCAGTACTTC. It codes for CASSHASGNQETQYF.

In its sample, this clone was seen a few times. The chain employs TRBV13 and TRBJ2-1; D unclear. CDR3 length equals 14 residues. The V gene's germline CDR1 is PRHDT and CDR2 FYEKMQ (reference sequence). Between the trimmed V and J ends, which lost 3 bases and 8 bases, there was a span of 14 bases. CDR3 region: CASSFVSIPHEQFF. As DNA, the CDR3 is TGTGCCAGCAGCTTTGTCTCCATCCCACATGAGCAGTTCTTC.

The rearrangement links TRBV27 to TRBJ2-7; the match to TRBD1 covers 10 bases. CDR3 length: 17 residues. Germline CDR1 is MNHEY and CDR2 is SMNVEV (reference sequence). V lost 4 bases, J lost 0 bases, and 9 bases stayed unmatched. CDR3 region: CASSSLTWTGGSYEQYF. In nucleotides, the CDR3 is TGTGCCAGCAGTTCTCTAACCTGGACAGGGGGCTCCTACGAGCAGTACTTC.

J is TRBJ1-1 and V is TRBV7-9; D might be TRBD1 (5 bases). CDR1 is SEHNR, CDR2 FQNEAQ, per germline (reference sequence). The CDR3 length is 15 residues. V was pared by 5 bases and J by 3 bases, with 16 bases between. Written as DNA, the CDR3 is TGTGCCAGCAGCCCCCGTGCAGGGATGGACACTGAAGCTTTCTTT. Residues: CASSPRAGMDTEAFF.